Sequencing of this TCR beta chain was carried out in a study of control samples from healthy donors and cancer patients. Sequencing was performed with immunoSEQ multiplex PCR; in TCRdb, only in-frame clones are kept and a portion is missing. The sample includes about 150,000 clones, 85% to 95% of them seen just once. The CDR3 runs to 12 residues. V lost 7 bases, J lost 4 bases, and 11 bases lay in between. This clone has a single count. Specimen: blood. This clonotype was sampled from a man in his forties or fifties in good health. The chain joins TRBV5-3 to TRBJ2-5, with D tentatively TRBD2 (7 bases). TRBV5-3 counts as an open reading frame of uncertain function. CDR3 region: CARDGGPETQYF. The CDR3 nucleotides are TGTGCCAGAGACGGGGGGCCAGAGACCCAGTACTTC.